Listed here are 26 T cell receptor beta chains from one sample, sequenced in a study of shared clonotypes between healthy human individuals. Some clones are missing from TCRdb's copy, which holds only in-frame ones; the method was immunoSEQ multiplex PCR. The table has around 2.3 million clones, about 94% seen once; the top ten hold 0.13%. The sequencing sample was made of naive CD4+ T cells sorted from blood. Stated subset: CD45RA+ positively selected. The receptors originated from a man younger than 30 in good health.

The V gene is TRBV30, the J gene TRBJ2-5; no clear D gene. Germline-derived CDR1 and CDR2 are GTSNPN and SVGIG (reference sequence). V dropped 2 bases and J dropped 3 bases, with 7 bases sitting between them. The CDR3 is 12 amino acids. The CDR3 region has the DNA TGTGCCTGGAGTCCCAAAAAAGAGACCCAGTACTTC. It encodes CAWSPKKETQYF. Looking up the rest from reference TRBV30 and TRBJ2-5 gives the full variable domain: SQTIHQWPATLVQPVGSPLSLECTVEGTSNPNLYWYRQAAGRGLQLLFYSVGIGQISSEVPQNLSASRPQDRQFILSSKKLLLSDSGFYLCAWSPKKETQYFGPGTRLLVL.

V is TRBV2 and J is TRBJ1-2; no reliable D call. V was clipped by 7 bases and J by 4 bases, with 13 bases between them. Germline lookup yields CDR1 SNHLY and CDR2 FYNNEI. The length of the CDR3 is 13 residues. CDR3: CASNQAGSYGYTF. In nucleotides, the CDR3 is TGTGCCAGCAACCAAGCCGGGAGCTATGGCTACACCTTC.

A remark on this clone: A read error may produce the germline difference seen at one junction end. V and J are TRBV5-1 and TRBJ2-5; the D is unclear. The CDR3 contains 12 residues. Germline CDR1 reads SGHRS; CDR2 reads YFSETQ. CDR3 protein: CASGLATETQYF. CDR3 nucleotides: TGCGCCAGCGGCTTGGCGACAGAGACCCAGTACTTC.

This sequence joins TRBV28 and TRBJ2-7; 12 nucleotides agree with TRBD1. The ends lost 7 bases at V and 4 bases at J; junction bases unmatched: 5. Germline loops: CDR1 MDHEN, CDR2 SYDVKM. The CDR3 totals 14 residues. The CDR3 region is CASIRDRGRYEQYF. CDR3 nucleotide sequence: TGTGCCAGCATCCGGGACAGGGGGCGTTACGAGCAGTACTTC.

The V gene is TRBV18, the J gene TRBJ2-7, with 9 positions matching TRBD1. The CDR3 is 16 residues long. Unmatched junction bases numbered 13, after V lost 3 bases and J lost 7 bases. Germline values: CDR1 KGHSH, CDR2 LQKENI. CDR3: CASSPTVGQGPWEQYF. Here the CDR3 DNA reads TGTGCCAGCTCACCTACAGTTGGACAGGGGCCTTGGGAGCAGTACTTC.

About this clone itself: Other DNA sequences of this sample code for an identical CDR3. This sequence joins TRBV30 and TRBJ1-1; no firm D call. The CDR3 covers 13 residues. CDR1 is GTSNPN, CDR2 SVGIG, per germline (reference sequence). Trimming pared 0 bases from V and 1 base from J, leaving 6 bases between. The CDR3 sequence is CAWSVRRNTEAFF. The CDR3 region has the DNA TGTGCCTGGAGTGTTAGGCGGAACACTGAAGCTTTCTTT.

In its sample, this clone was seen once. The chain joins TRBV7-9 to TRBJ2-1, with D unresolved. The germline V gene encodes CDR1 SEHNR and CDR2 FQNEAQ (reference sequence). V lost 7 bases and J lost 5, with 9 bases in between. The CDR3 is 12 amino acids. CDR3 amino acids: CASKETNNEQFF. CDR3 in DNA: TGTGCCAGCAAAGAGACCAACAATGAGCAGTTCTTC.

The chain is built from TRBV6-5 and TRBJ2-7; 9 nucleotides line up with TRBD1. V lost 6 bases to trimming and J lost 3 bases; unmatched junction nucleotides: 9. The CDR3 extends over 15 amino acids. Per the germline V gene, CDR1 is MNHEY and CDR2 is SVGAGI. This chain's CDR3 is CASRKVPDRGYEQYF. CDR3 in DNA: TGTGCCAGCAGAAAAGTCCCGGACAGGGGCTACGAGCAGTACTTC.

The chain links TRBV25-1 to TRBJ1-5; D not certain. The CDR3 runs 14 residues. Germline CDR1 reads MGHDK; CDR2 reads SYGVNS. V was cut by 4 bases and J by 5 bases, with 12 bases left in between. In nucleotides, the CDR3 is TGTGCCAGCAGTGGCCCCTCGTTCGATCAGCCCCAGCATTTT. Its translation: CASSGPSFDQPQHF.

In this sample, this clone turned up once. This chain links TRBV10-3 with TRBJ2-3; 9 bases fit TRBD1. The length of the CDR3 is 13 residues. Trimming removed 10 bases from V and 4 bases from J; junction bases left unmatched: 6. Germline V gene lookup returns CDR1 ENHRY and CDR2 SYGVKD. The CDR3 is CATGTGPPDTQYF. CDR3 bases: TGTGCCACCGGGACAGGGCCACCAGATACGCAGTATTTT.

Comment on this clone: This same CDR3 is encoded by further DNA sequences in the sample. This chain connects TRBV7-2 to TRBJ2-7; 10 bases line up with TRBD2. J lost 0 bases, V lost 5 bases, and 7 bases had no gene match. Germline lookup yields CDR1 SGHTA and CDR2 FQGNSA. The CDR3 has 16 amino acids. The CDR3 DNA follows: TGTGCCAGCAGCCTATTAGCGGGGGGTAGCTCCTACGAGCAGTACTTC. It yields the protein CASSLLAGGSSYEQYF.

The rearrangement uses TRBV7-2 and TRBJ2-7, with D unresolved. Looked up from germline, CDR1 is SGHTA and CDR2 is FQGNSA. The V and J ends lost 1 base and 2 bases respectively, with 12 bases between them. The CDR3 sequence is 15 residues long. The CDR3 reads CASSLVTVGAYEQYF. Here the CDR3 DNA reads TGTGCCAGCAGCTTAGTAACAGTCGGCGCCTACGAGCAGTACTTC.

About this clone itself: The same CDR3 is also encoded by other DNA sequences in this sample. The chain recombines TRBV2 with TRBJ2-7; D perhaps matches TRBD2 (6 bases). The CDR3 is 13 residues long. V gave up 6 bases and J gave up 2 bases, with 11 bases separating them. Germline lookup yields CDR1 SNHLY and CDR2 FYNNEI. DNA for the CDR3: TGTGCCAGCAGCGTGGGACTTACCTACGAGCAGTACTTC. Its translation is CASSVGLTYEQYF.

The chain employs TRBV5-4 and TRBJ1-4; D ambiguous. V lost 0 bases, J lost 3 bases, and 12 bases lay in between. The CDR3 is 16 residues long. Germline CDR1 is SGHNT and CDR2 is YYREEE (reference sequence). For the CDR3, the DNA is TGTGCCAGCAGCTTGGCCCACAGTGTTTCTAATGAAAAACTGTTTTTT. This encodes CASSLAHSVSNEKLFF.

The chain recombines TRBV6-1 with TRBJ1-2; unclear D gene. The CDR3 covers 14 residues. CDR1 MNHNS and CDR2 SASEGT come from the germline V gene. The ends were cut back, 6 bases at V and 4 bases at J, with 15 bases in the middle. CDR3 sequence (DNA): TGTGCCAGCAGCTCAAATGAGGGATTCTATGGCTACACCTTC. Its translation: CASSSNEGFYGYTF.

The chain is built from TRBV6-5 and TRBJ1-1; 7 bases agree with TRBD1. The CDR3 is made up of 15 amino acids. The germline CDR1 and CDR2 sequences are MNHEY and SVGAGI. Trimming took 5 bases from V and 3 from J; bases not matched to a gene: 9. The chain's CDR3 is CASSNEDRSHTEAFF. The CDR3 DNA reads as TGTGCCAGCAGTAACGAGGACAGGTCCCACACTGAAGCTTTCTTT.

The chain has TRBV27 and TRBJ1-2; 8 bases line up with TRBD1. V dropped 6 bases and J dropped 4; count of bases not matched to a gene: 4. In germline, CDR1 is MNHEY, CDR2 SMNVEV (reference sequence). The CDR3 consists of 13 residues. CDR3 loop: CASSEDRAYGYTF. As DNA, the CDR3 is TGTGCCAGCAGCGAGGACAGGGCCTATGGCTACACCTTC.

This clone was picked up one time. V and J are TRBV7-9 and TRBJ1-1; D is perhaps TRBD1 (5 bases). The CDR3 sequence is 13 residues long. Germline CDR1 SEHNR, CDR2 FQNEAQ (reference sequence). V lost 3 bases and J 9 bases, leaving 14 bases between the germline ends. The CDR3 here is CASSLEGSLKAFF. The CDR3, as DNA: TGTGCCAGCAGCTTGGAGGGGTCCCTCAAAGCTTTCTTT.

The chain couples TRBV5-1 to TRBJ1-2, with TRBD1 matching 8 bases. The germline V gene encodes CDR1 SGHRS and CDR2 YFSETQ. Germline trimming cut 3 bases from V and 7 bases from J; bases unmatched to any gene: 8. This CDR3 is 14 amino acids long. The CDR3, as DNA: TGCGCCAGCAGCTCGGACAGGGCCTGGGGTGGCTACACCTTC. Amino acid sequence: CASSSDRAWGGYTF.

DNA for the CDR3: TGTGCTAGTGGTTTTGGGGCGCCCACTGAAGCTTTCTTT. Protein sequence: CASGFGAPTEAFF. The rearrangement uses TRBV12-5 and TRBJ1-1; a weak D match, TRBD1 (5 bases). Germline V gives CDR1 LGHNT, CDR2 FRNRAP. There are 13 residues in the CDR3. V lost 3 bases and J lost 4, with 9 bases in between.

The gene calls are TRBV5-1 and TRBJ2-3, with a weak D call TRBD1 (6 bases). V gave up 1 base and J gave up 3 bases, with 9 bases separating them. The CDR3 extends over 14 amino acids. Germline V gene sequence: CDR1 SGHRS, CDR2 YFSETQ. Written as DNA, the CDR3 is TGCGCCAGCAGCTTGTTGGGGGCAACAGATACGCAGTATTTT. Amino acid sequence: CASSLLGATDTQYF.

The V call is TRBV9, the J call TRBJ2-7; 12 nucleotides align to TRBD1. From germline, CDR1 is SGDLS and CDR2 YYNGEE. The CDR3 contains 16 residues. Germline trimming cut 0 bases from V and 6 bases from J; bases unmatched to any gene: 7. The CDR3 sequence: CASSVEGTGGVFEQYF. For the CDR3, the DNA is TGTGCCAGCAGCGTAGAGGGGACAGGGGGCGTTTTCGAGCAGTACTTC.

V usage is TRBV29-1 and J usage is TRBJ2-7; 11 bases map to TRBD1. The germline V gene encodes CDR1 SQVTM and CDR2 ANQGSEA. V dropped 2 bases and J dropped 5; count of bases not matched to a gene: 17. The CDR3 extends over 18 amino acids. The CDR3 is CSVELIPHGDRGFHEQYF. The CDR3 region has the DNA TGCAGCGTTGAACTAATCCCACACGGGGACAGGGGGTTCCACGAGCAGTACTTC.

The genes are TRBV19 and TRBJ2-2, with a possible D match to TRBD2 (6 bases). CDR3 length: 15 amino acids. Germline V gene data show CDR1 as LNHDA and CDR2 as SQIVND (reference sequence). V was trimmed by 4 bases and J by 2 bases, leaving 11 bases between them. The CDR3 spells CASSREDLNTGELFF. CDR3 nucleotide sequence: TGTGCCAGTAGTAGGGAGGACTTAAACACCGGGGAGCTGTTTTTT.

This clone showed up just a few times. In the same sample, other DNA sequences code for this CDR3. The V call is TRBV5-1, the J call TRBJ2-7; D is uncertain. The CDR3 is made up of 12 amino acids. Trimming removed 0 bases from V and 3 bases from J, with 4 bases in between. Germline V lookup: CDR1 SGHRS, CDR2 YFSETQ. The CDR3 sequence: CASSLEGYEQYF. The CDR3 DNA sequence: TGCGCCAGCAGCTTGGAAGGCTACGAGCAGTACTTC.

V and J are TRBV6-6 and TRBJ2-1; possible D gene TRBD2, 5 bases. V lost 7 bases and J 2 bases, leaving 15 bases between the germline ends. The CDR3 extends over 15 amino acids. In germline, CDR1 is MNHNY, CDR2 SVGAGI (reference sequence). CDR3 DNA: TGTGCCAGCATCCCCCGGGGTTACCCCTACAATGAGCAGTTCTTC. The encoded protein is CASIPRGYPYNEQFF.